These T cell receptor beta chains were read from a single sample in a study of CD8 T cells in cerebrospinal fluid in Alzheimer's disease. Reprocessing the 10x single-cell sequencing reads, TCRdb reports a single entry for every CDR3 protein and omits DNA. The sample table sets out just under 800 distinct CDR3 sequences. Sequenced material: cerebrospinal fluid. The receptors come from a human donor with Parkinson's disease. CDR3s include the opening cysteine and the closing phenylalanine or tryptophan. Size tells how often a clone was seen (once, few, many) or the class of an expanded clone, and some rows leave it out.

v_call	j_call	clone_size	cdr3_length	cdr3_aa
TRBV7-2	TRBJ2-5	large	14	CASSPQQGSETQYF
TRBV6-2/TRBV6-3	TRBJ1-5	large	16	CASSLGQGKGNQPQHF
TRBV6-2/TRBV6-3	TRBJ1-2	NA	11	CASSKAYGYTF
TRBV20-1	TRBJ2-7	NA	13	CSTPGLLSYEQYF
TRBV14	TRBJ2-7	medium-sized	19	CASSKSRDRGISANYEQYF
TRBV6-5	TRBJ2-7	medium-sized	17	CASSYSPPGGELREQYF
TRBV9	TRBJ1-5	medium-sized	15	CASSPGSVSNQPQHF
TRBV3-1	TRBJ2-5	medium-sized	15	CASSQGGHLGETQYF
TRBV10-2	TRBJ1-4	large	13	CASSERGSEKLFF
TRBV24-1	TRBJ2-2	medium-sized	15	CATSAGGSNTGELFF
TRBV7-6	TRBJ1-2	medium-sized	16	CASSLGSAGSSYGYTF
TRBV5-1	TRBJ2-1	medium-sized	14	CASSSGGAGNEQFF
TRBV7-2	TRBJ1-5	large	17	CASSRRGSWDSNQPQHF
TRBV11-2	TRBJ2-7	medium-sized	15	CASSRLNSYSYEQYF
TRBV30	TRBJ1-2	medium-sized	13	CAWSIQGNYGYTF
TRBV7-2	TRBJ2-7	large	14	CASSFGLARYEQYF
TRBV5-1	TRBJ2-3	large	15	CASGRLAGPREAQYF
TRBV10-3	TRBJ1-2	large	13	CAISEGTVDGYTF
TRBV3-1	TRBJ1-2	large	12	CASSLGPEGYTF
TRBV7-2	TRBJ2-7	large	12	CASSQTGVEQYF
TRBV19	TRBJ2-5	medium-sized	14	CASSTWDRVETQYF
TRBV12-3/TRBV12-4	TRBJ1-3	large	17	CASSPRTGSASGNTIYF
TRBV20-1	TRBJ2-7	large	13	CSVYREAAYEQYF
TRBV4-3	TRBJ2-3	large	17	CASSQEFGGGRTDTQYF
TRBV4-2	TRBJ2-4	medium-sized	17	CASSQDYLAGGKNIQYF
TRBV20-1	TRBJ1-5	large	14	CSARDFSSNQPQHF
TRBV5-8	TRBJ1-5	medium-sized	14	CASSFSQGNQPQHF
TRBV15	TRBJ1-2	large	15	CATSREGTGIYGYTF
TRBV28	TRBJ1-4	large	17	CASSSLRWDREDEKLFF
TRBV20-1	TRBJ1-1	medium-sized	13	CSARWTSNTEAFF
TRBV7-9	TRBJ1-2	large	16	CASSLATTGDNYGYTF
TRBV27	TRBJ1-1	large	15	CASSLYPLLGGEAFF
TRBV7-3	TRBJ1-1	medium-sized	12	CASSSLGTEAFF
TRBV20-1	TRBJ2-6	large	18	CSASPPTLQGFGANVLTF